Given below is one TCR beta chain in context. In this sample, this clonotype turned up many times. Its recognized antigen is unknown. No base quality information exists; no much larger clone differs at one position. TCR beta CDR3 regions were amplified from RNA transcripts for repertoire sequencing. The first round was an RT-PCR using HTBI primers with the Qiagen OneStep RT-PCR kit, and this first round was followed by a second-round multiplex PCR, then size selection and purification. Libraries were sequenced paired-end with 100 bp reads on an Illumina HiSeq2000. Per the authors' processing: SOAPnuke was used to process the reads, throwing out any read that had adapters, had uncalled bases, had a mean Phred below 15, or lacked an exact constant-primer or identifier match. COPE v1.2.5 was used to merge high-quality paired reads. Each unique nucleotide sequence was treated as a clonotype, and MiTCR v1.1 was used to align the clonotypes to the IMGT TRB V, D and J references. Analysis was restricted to V-J combinations with a frequency above 0.0001, which covered about 99% of repertoires. For each V-J combination, a TCR clonal expansion and chaos score was defined as F50 clonal expansion divided by the chaos observed in the TCRdist matrix. Welch's t-statistics and random forest were used to reduce features to approximately 13 V-J combinations, which were fed into a naive Bayes classifier. Thyroid-blood repertoire similarity was quantified with the Morisita-Horn index. TCRdb trimmed public reads at Q25 via fastp, called clones via MiXCR and kept in-frame beta chains. One record per CDR3 amino acid sequence lists the most common genes and DNA. TCRdb's processing, not the study's, gives the V and J calls here. In all, the sample holds approximately 410,000 distinct CDR3 sequences, and roughly 15% of those were seen once. 7% of the sample is taken by the ten largest.

A patient counted as having stable hyperthyroidism if there was no progression to ophthalmopathy within 18 months of follow-up. Patients with hyperthyroidism were aged 18 to 65 years, had been newly diagnosed, and had a disease duration of less than 2 months. Patients with other autoimmune diseases, uncontrolled infections, pregnancy or lactation were excluded from the study. Diagnosis was based on clinical symptoms, serum thyroxine, TRAb, thyroid ultrasound and orbital computed tomography. Ficoll-Paque density gradient centrifugation was used to isolate PBMCs from around 10 ml of fresh peripheral blood. Total RNA was extracted with Trizol reagent and quality-checked on an Agilent 2100 Bioanalyzer. This entry comes from a study of Graves' ophthalmopathy and Graves' hyperthyroidism (dated by TCRdb to the late 2010s). With respect to the entire study: Peripheral blood was collected at initial diagnosis, prior to any treatment. TCR beta repertoire signatures were used to distinguish Graves' ophthalmopathy from Graves' hyperthyroidism and to predict progression to ophthalmopathy. In total, 135 blood samples were TCR-sequenced: approximately 42 ophthalmopathy, 75 hyperthyroidism and approximately 17 hyperthyroidism-to-ophthalmopathy patients. To explore V-J signatures distinguishing ophthalmopathy from hyperthyroidism, a discovery set of some 100 patients (around 44 ophthalmopathy, roughly 60 stable hyperthyroidism) was enrolled. The independent validation cohort included 18 to 20 hyperthyroidism patients plus 17 patients who later progressed from hyperthyroidism to ophthalmopathy. In six hyperthyroidism patients, T-cell repertoires of thyroid tissue and blood were compared. Following sampling, methimazole starting at 30 mg daily was administered to hyperthyroidism patients, and high-dose intravenous methylprednisolone was administered to ophthalmopathy patients. The 85 to 100 discovery patients were divided at random into training and test sets in a 7:3 ratio.

The CDR3 covers 12 residues, taking in both the cysteine and the phenylalanine. This entry keeps only the CDR3 DNA: 36 bases, framed from base 1. V loses 3 bases, J loses 3 bases, and the germline ends lie 5 bases apart. CDR1 and CDR2, per the germline V gene (reference sequence), are LNHNV and YYDKDF. Points the paper makes about the study in general: In validation, the model predicted ophthalmopathy progression with about 71% sensitivity and roughly 78% specificity; 12 predicted patients were CT-confirmed with GO in a median of around 6.5 months. Most expanded thyroid clonotypes with frequency above 0.001 were also detected in blood, suggesting blood repertoires may reflect the thyroid immune response. Ophthalmopathy was separated from stable hyperthyroidism by the 13-signature model with more than 85% sensitivity and about 81% specificity in cross-validation and with 80%/75% in the test set. No statistical method was used to predetermine the sample size, and group allocation was not hidden from the investigators.

Here the chain combines TRBV15 and TRBJ2-5, with TRBD1 perhaps the D gene, on 5 matching bases. This clonotype was obtained from a woman aged 18-29 years with stable Graves' hyperthyroidism. Donor details come from another sample of the same person, matched by shared clones. Sequenced sample: peripheral blood. The bases read TGTGCCACCAGCAGGGACAAAGAGACCCAGTACTTC. Its amino acids are CATSRDKETQYF.